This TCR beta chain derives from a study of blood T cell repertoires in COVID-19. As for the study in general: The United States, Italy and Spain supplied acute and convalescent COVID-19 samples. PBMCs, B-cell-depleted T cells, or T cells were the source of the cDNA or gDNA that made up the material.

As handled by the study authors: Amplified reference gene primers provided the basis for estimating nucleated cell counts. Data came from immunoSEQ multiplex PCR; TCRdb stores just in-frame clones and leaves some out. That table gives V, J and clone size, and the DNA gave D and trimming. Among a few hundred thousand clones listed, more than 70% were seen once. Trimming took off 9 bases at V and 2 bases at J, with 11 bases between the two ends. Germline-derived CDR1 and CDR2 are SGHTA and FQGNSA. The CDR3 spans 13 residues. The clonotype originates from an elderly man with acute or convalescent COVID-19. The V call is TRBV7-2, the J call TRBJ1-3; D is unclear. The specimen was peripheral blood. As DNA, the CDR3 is TGTGCCAGTACCGGGGTAGCTGGAAACACCATATATTTT. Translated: CASTGVAGNTIYF.